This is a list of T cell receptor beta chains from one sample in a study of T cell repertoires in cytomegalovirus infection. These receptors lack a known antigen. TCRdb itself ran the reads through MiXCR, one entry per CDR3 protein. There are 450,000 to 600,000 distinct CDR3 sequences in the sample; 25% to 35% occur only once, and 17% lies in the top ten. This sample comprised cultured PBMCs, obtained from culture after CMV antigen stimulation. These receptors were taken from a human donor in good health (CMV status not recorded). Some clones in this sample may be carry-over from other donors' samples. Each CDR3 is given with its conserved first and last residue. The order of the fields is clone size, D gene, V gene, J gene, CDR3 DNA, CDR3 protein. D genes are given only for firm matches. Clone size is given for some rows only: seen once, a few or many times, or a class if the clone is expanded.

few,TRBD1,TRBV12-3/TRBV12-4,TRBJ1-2,TGTGCCAGCAGCCTGACGACAGGGAACAATGGCTACACCTTC,CASSLTTGNNGYTF
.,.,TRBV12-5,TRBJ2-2,TGTGCTAGTGGCCTGCTGATTACCGGGGAGCTGTTTTTT,CASGLLITGELFF
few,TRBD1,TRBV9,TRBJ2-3,TGTGCCAGCAGCGTAGGACAGGGGGCTGGAGATACGCAGTATTTT,CASSVGQGAGDTQYF
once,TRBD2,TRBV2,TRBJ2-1,TGTGCCAGCAGCGGAGTTGGGACTAGCTTTAATGAGCAGTTCTTC,CASSGVGTSFNEQFF
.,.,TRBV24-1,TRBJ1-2,TGTGCCACCAGTGATCCCGGGACATCGGACTATGGCTACACCTTC,CATSDPGTSDYGYTF
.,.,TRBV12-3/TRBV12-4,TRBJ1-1,TGTGCCAGCAGTATGCGGGCGAACACTGAAGCTTTCTTT,CASSMRANTEAFF
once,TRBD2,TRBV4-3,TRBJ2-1,TGCGCCAGCAGCCAGGAAGACGGGAGGGGAGTAGGCGAGCAGTTCTTC,CASSQEDGRGVGEQFF
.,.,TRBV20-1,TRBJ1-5,TGCAGTGCGTTCGACAGGAAAAATCAGCCCCAGCATTTT,CSAFDRKNQPQHF
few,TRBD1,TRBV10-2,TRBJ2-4,TGCGCCAGCAGTGAGTCCAGGGACAGGGGCATTCAGTACTTC,CASSESRDRGIQYF
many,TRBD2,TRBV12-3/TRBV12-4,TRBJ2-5,TGTGCCAGCCGGCTAGCGGGAGGAGAGACCCAGTACTTC,CASRLAGGETQYF
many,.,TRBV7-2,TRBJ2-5,TGTGCCAGCAGCTTAGCGATAAGGAGGAGAGAGACCCAGTACTTC,CASSLAIRRRETQYF
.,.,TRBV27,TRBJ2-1,TGTGCCAGCAGTTCTCAGGGTAGGGTGTACAATGAGCAGTTCTTC,CASSSQGRVYNEQFF
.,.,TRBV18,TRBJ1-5,TGTGCCAGCTCCCCAGGGGCCGGTGGTCTCAATCAGCCCCAGCATTTT,CASSPGAGGLNQPQHF
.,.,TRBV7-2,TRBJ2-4,TGTGCCAGCAGCAGGGGGGACATTCAGTACTTC,CASSRGDIQYF
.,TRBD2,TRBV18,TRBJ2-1,TGTGCCAGCTCACCACCGGGCCTAGCGGGAATTAGTGAGCAGTTCTTC,CASSPPGLAGISEQFF
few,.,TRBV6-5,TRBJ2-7,TGTGCCAGCAGACCCTCCATCCCGTCCTACGAGCAGTACTTC,CASRPSIPSYEQYF
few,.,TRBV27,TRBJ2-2,TGTGCCAGCAGTTTAAGAGGCGGGTCGAACACCGGGGAGCTGTTTTTT,CASSLRGGSNTGELFF
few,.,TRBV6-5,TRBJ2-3,TGTGCCAGCAGTTACCTTGGACAGACTAGCACAGATACGCAGTATTTT,CASSYLGQTSTDTQYF
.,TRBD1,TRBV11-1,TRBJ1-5,TGTGCCAGCAGCTCCTGGACAGGACTTAATCCGCCCCAGCATTTT,CASSSWTGLNPPQHF
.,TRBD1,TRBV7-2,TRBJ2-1,TGTGCCAGCAGCTTAATGACAGGGCAGAATGAGCAGTTCTTC,CASSLMTGQNEQFF
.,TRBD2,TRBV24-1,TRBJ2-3,TGTGCCACCGCATCCGGGACTAGCGGGGGCAGCACAGATACGCAGTATTTT,CATASGTSGGSTDTQYF
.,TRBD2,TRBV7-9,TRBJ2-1,TGTGCCAGCAGCTTAGGGGCTAGCGGGAACTTTGGCAATGAGCAGTTCTTC,CASSLGASGNFGNEQFF
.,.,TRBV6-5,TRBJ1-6,TGTGCCAGCAGTTACTCGAGGGTGTCCTATAATTCACCCCTCCACTTT,CASSYSRVSYNSPLHF
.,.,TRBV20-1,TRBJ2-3,TGCAGTGCTGAACAGGGTTGGACAGATACGCAGTATTTT,CSAEQGWTDTQYF
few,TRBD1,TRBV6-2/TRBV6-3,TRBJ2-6,TGTGCCAGCAGTTACGGGACAGGGTGGTCTGGGGCCAACGTCCTGACTTTC,CASSYGTGWSGANVLTF
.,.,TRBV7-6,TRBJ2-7,TGTGCCAGCGGGGGGCAGGGTTACGAGCAGTACTTC,CASGGQGYEQYF
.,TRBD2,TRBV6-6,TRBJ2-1,TGTGCCAGCGTCGTCTCTCCGGGACTAGTCCCTTACAATGAGCAGTTCTTC,CASVVSPGLVPYNEQFF
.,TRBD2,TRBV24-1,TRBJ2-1,TGTGCCACCAGTGATTTGAAAGGACTAGCGGGAGGCAATGAGCAGTTCTTC,CATSDLKGLAGGNEQFF
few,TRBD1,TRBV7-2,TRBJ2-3,TGTGCCAGCAGGGGGGGCCGGGACAGGGCATCAGATACGCAGTATTTT,CASRGGRDRASDTQYF
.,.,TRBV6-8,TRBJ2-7,TGTGCCAGCAGTTACTCCTCCATCGGGGGCGCCTACGAGCAGTACTTC,CASSYSSIGGAYEQYF
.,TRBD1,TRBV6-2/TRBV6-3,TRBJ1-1,TGTGCCAGCAGTTCGACAGGGTCCAACACTGAAGCTTTCTTT,CASSSTGSNTEAFF
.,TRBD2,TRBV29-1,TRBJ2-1,TGCAGCGTTGAAGTAGCGGGAGCCATACTCGGTAATGAGCAGTTCTTC,CSVEVAGAILGNEQFF
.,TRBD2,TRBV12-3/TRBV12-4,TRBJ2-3,TGTGCCAGCAGGTTAGCGGGAGCGAGCACAGATACGCAGTATTTT,CASRLAGASTDTQYF
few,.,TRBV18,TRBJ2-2,TGTGCCAGCTCCGGACAGCCGGGGACCGGGGAGCTGTTTTTT,CASSGQPGTGELFF
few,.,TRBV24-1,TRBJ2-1,TGTGCCACCAGTGCCCCGGATAGCGGCAATGAGCAGTTCTTC,CATSAPDSGNEQFF
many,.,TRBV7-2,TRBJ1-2,TGTGCCAGCAGCCCCGGGACACTTCAGCGGGGCTACACCTTC,CASSPGTLQRGYTF
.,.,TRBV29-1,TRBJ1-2,TGCAGCGTTGAAGCGGGTTTAGGGGCAGGCGAGTCGGGCTACACCTTC,CSVEAGLGAGESGYTF
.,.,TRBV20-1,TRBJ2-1,TGCAGTGTTAGGAGTGGGTATGAGCAGTTCTTC,CSVRSGYEQFF
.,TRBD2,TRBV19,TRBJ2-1,TGTGCCAGTAGTATTGCGGGACTAGATGGTAGTGAGCAGTTCTTC,CASSIAGLDGSEQFF
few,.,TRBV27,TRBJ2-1,TGTGCCAGCAGTTCCAGATTCCTCTACAATGAGCAGTTCTTC,CASSSRFLYNEQFF
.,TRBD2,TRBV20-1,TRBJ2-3,TGCAGTGCTCGACTAGCGGGAGGGCGTGATACGCAGTATTTT,CSARLAGGRDTQYF
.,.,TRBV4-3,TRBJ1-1,TGCGCCAGCAGCCAAGACCCTATGCAGAGGAACACTGAAGCTTTCTTT,CASSQDPMQRNTEAFF
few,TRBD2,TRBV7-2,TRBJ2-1,TGTGCCAGCAGCTTTCAAGCGGGACCCTACAATGAGCAGTTCTTC,CASSFQAGPYNEQFF
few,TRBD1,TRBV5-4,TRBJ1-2,TGTGCCAGCAGCTCGACAGGGAAACGGGCCGATGGCTACACCTTC,CASSSTGKRADGYTF
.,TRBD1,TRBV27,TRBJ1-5,TGTGCCAGCAGTTCCTGGACAGGGTTGGGTAATCAGCCCCAGCATTTT,CASSSWTGLGNQPQHF
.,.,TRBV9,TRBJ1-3,TGTGCCAGCAGCCACAGGGAGAGCTCTGGAAACACCATATATTTT,CASSHRESSGNTIYF
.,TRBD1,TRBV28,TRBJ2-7,TGTGCCAGCAGTTTAGCTAGGGACAGACTACGGTACGAGCAGTACTTC,CASSLARDRLRYEQYF
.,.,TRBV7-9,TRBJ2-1,TGTGCCAGCAGCTTAGGAATCGGAGCGGACAATGAGCAGTTCTTC,CASSLGIGADNEQFF
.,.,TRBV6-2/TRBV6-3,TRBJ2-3,TGTGCCAGCAGGGACAACGGAGATACGCAGTATTTT,CASRDNGDTQYF
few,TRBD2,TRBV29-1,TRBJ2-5,TGCAGCGCCTCCACCACTAGCGGGAACGAAGAGACCCAGTACTTC,CSASTTSGNEETQYF